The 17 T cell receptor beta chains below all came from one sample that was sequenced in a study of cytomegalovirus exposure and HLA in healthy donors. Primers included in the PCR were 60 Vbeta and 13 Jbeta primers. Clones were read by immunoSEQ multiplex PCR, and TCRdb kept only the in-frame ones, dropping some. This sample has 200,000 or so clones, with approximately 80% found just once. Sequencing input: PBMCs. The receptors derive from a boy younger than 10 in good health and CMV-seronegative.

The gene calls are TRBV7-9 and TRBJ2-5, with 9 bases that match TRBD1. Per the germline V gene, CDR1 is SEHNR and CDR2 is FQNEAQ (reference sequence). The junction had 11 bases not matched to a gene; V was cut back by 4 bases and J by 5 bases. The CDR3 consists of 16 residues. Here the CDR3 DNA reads TGTGCCAGCAGCTCCTCCGGGACAGGGAGCCTTGAGACCCAGTACTTC. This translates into CASSSSGTGSLETQYF.

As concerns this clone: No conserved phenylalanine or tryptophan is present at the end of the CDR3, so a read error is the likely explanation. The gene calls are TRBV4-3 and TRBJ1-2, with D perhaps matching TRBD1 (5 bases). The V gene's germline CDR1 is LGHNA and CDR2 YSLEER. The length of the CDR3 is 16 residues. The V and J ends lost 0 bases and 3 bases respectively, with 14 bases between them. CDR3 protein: CASSQEGAPGHYGYTL. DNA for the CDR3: TGCGCCAGCAGCCAAGAAGGGGCGCCAGGCCACTATGGCTACACCCTC.

DNA of the CDR3: TGTGCCAGTAGTTACGCGCGGGGTACTAGGAATTCACCCCTCCACTTT. Residues: CASSYARGTRNSPLHF. The chain uses TRBV19 and TRBJ1-6; D is unclear. CDR1 LNHDA and CDR2 SQIVND come from the germline V gene (reference sequence). CDR3 length: 16 amino acids. V lost 5 bases, J lost 7 bases, and 18 bases lay in between.

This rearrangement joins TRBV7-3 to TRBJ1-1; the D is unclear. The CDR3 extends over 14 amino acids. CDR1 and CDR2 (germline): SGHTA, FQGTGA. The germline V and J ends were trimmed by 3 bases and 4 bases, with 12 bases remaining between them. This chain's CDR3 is CASSFEPESTEAFF. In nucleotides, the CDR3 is TGTGCCAGCAGCTTTGAACCGGAGAGCACTGAAGCTTTCTTT.

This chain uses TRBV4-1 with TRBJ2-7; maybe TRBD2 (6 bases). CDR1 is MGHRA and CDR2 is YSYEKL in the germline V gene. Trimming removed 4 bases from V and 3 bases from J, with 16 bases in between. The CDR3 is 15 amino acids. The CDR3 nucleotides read TGCGCCAGCAGCCGGTCGTGGGGGACTTACTACGAGCAGTACTTC. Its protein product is CASSRSWGTYYEQYF.

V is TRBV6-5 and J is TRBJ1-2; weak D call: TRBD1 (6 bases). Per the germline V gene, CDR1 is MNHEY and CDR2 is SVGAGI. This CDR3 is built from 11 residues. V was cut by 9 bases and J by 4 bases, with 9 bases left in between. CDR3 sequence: CASSRGYGYTF. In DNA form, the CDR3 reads TGTGCCAGTTCCAGGGGCTATGGCTACACCTTC.

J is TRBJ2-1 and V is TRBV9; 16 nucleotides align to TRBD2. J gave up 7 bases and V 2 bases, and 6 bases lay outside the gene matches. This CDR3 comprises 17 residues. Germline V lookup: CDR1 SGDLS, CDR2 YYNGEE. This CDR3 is CASSVGTSGGARNEQFF. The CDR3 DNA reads TGTGCCAGCAGCGTCGGGACTAGCGGGGGGGCCCGGAATGAGCAGTTCTTC.

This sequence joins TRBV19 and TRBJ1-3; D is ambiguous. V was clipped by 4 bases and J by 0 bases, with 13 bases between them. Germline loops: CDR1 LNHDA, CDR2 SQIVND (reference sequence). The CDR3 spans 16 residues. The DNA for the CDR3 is TGTGCCAGTAGTACCCGCCGGGGAGGCTCTGGAAACACCATATATTTT. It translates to CASSTRRGGSGNTIYF.

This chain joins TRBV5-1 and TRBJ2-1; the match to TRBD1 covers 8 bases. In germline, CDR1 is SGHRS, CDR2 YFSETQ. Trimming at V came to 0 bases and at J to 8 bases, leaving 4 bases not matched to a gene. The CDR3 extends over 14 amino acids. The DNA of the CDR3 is TGCGCCAGCAGCTTGGGGACAGGGACCTATGAGCAGTTCTTC. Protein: CASSLGTGTYEQFF.

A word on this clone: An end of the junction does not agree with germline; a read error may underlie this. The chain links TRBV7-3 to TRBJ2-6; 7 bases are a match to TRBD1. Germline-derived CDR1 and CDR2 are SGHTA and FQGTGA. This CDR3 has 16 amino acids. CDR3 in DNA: TGTGCCAGCAGCCAAATTACAGGGGAAGGGGCCAACGGCCTGACTTTC. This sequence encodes CASSQITGEGANGLTF.

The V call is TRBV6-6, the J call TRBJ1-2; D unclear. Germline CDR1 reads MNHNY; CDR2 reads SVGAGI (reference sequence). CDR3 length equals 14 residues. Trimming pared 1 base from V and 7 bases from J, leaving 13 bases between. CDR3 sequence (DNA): TGTGCCAGCAGTTACTATCGGTATCATCTTGGCTACACCTTC. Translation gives CASSYYRYHLGYTF.

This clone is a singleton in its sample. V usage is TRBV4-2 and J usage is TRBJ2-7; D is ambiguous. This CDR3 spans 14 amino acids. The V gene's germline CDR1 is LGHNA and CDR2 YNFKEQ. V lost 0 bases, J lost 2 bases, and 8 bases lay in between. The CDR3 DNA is TGTGCCAGCAGCCAAGACCCCGTTACCTACGAGCAGTACTTC. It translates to CASSQDPVTYEQYF.

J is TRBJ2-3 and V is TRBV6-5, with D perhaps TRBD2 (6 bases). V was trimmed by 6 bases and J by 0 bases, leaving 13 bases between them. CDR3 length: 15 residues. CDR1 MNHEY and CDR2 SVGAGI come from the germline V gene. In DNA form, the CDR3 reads TGTGCCAGCAGACTATCGGGGACTAGCACAGATACGCAGTATTTT. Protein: CASRLSGTSTDTQYF.

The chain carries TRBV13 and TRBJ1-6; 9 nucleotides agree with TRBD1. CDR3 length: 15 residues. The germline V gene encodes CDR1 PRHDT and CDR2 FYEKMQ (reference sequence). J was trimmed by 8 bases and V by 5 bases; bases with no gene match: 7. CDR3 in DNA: TGTGCCAGCAGCGAACTCCGGGACAGGGATTCACCCCTCCACTTT. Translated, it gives CASSELRDRDSPLHF.

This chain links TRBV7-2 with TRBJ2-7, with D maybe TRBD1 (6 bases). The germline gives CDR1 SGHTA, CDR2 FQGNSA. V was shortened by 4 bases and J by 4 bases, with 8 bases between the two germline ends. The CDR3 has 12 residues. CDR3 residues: CASSSQGYEQYF. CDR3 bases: TGTGCCAGCAGCTCTCAGGGGTACGAGCAGTACTTC.

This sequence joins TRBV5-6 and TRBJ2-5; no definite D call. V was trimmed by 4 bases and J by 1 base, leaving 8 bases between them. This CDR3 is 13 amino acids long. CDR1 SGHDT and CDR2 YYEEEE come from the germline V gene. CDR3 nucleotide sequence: TGTGCCAGCAGCCGAGCCTCCCAAGAGACCCAGTACTTC. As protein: CASSRASQETQYF.

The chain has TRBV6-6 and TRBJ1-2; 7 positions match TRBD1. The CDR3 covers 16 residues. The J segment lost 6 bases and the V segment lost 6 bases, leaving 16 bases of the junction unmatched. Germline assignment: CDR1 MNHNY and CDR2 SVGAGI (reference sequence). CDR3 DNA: TGTGCCAGCAGCGAGGTACGCTACAGGGGAGCCCATGGCTACACCTTC. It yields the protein CASSEVRYRGAHGYTF.